The entry that follows covers one T cell receptor beta chain sequence. The CDR3 has 11 residues. V lost 3 bases, J lost 8 bases, and 7 bases lay in between. This entry comes from a study of T cell responses to AZD1222 COVID-19 vaccine. Sequencing used immunoSEQ multiplex PCR; TCRdb keeps in-frame clones, though not all of them. This sample has some 100,000 clones; approximately 84% occur once, and the top ten carry about 9.4%. The chain links TRBV12-3 or TRBV12-4 to TRBJ1-2; D unclear. The source of this sequence is an adult in good health. The sequencing used peripheral blood, collected on day 0 of AZD1222 vaccination. The CDR3 DNA sequence: TGTGCCAGCAGTTTGGTTTCAGGCTACACCTTC. This translates into CASSLVSGYTF.